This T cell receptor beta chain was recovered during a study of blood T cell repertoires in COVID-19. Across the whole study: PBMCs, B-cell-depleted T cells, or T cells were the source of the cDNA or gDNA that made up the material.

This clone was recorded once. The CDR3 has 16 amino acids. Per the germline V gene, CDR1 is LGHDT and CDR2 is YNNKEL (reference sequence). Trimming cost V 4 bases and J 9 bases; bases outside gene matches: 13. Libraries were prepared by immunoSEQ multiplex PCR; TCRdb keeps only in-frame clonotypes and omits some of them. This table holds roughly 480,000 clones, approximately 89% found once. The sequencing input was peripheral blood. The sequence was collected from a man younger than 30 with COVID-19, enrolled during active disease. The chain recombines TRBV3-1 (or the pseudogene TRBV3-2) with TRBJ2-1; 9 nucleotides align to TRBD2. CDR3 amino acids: CASSPSHLAGAGEQFF. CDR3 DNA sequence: TGTGCCAGCAGCCCCAGCCACTTAGCGGGAGCGGGTGAGCAGTTCTTC.